The T cell receptor beta chain described here comes from a study of blood T cell repertoires in COVID-19. Study overall: Recovered participants had two consecutive negative NP/OP PCR tests, healthcare professional clearance, or symptom resolution. Whether acute or convalescent, the COVID-19 samples came from the United States, Italy and Spain. PBMCs, B-cell-depleted T cells, or T cells were the source of the cDNA or gDNA that made up the material.

Membership in each cohort depended on participant-reported clinical history. Germline V gene sequence: CDR1 LNHDA, CDR2 SQIVND (reference sequence). There are 13 residues in the CDR3. Trimming removed 7 bases at V and 4 bases at J, with 11 bases between. Libraries were prepared by immunoSEQ multiplex PCR; TCRdb keeps only in-frame clonotypes and omits some of them. The sample records approximately 140,000 clones, under 90% being singletons. The sequence was obtained from a man aged 45 to 65 in a cohort exposed to, infected with or recovered from COVID-19 (not recorded which). Sequenced input: PBMCs or T cells enriched from blood (not recorded which). The V and J genes are TRBV19 and TRBJ1-5; D is perhaps TRBD1 (6 bases). The CDR3 is CASKGQFNQPQHF. The CDR3 region has the DNA TGTGCCAGTAAAGGACAGTTTAATCAGCCCCAGCATTTT.